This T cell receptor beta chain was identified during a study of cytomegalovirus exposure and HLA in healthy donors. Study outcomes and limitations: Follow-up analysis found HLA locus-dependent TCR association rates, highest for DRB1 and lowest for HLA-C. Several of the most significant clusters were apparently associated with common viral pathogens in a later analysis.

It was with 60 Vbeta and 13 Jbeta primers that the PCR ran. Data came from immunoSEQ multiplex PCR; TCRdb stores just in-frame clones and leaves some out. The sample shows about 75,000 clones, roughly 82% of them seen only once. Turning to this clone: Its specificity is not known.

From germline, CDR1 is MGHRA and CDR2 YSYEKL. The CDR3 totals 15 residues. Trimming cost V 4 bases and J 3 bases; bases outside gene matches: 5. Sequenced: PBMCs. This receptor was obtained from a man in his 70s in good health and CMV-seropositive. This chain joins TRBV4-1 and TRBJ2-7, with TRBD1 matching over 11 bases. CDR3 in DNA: TGCGCCAGCAGCCCACCGGGACAGGGGGGCTACGAGCAGTACTTC. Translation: CASSPPGQGGYEQYF.